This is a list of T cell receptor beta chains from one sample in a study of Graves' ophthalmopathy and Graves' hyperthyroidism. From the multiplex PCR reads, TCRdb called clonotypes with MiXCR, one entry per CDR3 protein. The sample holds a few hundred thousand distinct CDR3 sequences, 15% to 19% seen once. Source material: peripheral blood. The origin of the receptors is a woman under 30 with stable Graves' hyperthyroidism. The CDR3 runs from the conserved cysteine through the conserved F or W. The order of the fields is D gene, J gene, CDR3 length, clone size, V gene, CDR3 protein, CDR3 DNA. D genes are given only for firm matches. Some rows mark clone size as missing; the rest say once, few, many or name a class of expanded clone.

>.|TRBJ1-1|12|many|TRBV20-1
CSAPDKDTEAFF
TGCAGTGCCCCAGATAAGGACACTGAAGCTTTCTTT
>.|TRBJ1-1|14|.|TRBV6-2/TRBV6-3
CASSYGGGPTEAFF
TGTGCCAGCAGTTACGGGGGGGGCCCCACTGAAGCTTTCTTT
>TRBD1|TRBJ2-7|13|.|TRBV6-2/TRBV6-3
CASTRDRDYEQYF
TGTGCCAGCACCAGGGACAGGGACTACGAGCAGTACTTC
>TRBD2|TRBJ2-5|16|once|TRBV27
CASSLGSGGPQETQYF
TGTGCCAGCAGTTTAGGTAGCGGGGGGCCCCAAGAGACCCAGTACTTC
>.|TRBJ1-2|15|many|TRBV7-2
CASSLRDTPNYGYTF
TGTGCCAGCAGCTTACGGGACACCCCTAACTATGGCTACACCTTC
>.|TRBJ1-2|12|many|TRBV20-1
CSASLPNYGYTF
TGCAGTGCTAGTCTCCCTAACTATGGCTACACCTTC
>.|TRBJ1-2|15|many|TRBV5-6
CASSLYGRVYYGYTF
TGTGCCAGCAGCTTGTACGGCAGGGTCTACTATGGCTACACCTTC
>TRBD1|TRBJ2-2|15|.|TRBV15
CATSRDRGGTGELFF
TGTGCCACCAGCCGGGACAGGGGTGGCACCGGGGAGCTGTTTTTT
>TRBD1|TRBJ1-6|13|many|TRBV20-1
CSATSRGNSPLHF
TGCAGTGCTACCTCCAGGGGGAATTCACCCCTCCACTTT
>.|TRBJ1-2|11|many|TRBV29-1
CSATWGRGYTF
TGCAGCGCCACGTGGGGCAGGGGCTACACCTTC
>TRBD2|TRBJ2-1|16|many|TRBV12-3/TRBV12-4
CASSDPGTSGGGKQFF
TGTGCCAGCAGTGACCCCGGGACTAGCGGAGGCGGGAAGCAGTTCTTC
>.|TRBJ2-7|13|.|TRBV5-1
CASSLAGSSQQYF
TGCGCCAGCAGCTTGGCTGGGAGCTCCCAGCAGTACTTC
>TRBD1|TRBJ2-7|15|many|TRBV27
CASSFGTGPSYEQYF
TGTGCCAGCAGCTTCGGGACAGGGCCTTCCTACGAGCAGTACTTC
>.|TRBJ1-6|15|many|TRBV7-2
CASSLARARNSPLHF
TGTGCCAGCAGCTTAGCCAGGGCGAGGAATTCACCCCTCCACTTT
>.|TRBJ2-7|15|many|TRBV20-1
CSARGPGLGPYEQYF
TGCAGTGCTAGAGGCCCGGGTTTGGGGCCCTACGAGCAGTACTTC
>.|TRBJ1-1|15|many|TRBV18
CASSPTGGLNTEAFF
TGTGCCAGCTCACCCACGGGGGGCTTGAACACTGAAGCTTTCTTT
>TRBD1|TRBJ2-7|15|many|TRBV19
CASNPGTGGIYEQYF
TGTGCCAGTAACCCCGGGACAGGGGGCATTTACGAGCAGTACTTC
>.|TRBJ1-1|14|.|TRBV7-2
CASSFRDGRDEAFF
TGTGCCAGCAGCTTCCGGGACGGCAGGGATGAAGCTTTCTTT
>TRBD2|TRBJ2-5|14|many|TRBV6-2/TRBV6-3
CASHERGGQETQYF
TGTGCCAGTCACGAGCGGGGGGGGCAAGAGACCCAGTACTTC
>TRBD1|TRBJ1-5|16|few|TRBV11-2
CASSFQGAGGNQPQHF
TGTGCCAGCAGTTTTCAGGGGGCCGGAGGCAATCAGCCCCAGCATTTT
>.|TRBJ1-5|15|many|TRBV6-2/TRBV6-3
CASKTGRPYLQPQHF
TGTGCCAGCAAAACGGGACGGCCCTACTTGCAGCCCCAGCATTTT
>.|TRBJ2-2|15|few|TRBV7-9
CASSYRGTYTGELFF
TGTGCCAGCAGCTATCGGGGGACTTACACCGGGGAGCTGTTTTTT
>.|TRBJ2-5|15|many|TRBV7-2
CASSNRGQGSETQYF
TGTGCCAGCAGCAACCGCGGGCAGGGTTCAGAGACCCAGTACTTC
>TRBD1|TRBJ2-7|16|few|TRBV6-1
CAGSPIGDRGSYEQYF
TGTGCCGGCAGTCCGATCGGGGACAGGGGTTCCTACGAGCAGTACTTC
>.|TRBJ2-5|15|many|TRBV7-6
CASSLATSLQETQYF
TGTGCCAGCAGCTTAGCGACATCCCTCCAAGAGACCCAGTACTTC